This T cell receptor beta chain was profiled in a study of technical replicates of blood from several donors. The CDR3 length is 15 residues. Unmatched junction bases numbered 4, after V lost 4 bases and J lost 0 bases. The V gene's germline CDR1 is SGHRS and CDR2 YFSETQ. Sequenced by immunoSEQ multiplex PCR; TCRdb stores in-frame clones only, minus some. The table lists 98,000 or so clones, under 97% of them singletons, with less than 0.25% in the top ten. The source is a human donor in good health. The V and J genes are TRBV5-1 and TRBJ1-1; 9 nucleotides match TRBD1. Input material: T cells isolated from PBMCs. CDR3 residues: CASSPGQGMNTEAFF. CDR3 bases: TGCGCCAGCAGCCCGGGACAGGGAATGAACACTGAAGCTTTCTTT.